The clone carrying this T cell receptor beta chain was counted many times. What it binds is not known. Time point specified: sample taken at primary tumor resection. The donors, 70 or so patients with untreated early-stage non-small cell lung cancer, provided the samples. Without sorting, whole RNA was sequenced from tumor, nontumor lung or frozen PBMC. The sample originates from a study of spatial heterogeneity in lung cancer. The wider study: Sequences of the beta chain were consistently detected in greater numbers than alpha-chain sequences. The mean occurrence of each unique TCR and UMI combination in raw reads exceeded 9.5. Study-wide results and limits: Expanded alpha and beta TCR counts within tumors tracked tumor mutation counts.

The germline gives CDR1 SGDLS, CDR2 YYNGEE. The CDR3 consists of 14 residues. After removal of 3 bases from V and 7 bases from J, the junction contained 4 bases not matched to a gene. TCRdb reprocessed the 5' RACE reads with MiXCR, giving one entry per CDR3 protein. The sample contains some 16,000 distinct CDR3 sequences, nearly 7% of which appear only once. Sequenced here: lung tumor tissue, sampled at surgery. This chain uses TRBV9 with TRBJ1-6, with 7 bases matching TRBD1. The receptor comes from a female donor with early-stage non-small cell lung cancer. CDR3 coding DNA: TGTGCCAGCAGCGAAACACAGGGGAATTCACCCCTCCACTTT. Protein sequence: CASSETQGNSPLHF.